The sequence of this TCR beta chain was determined in a study of cytomegalovirus exposure and HLA in healthy donors. Study-level results: Later genetic work tied a missense DCLRE1C variant to beta-chain V and J trimming. The authors later found most CMV-associated TCR beta chains appeared HLA-restricted. The study labeled 150 to 200 TCR beta chains cytomegalovirus-associated.

The PCR had 60 Vbeta and 13 Jbeta primers. Per the original methods: In a later analysis, 80 million or so unique TCR beta chains included roughly 11 million shared by two or more donors. Profiling relied on immunoSEQ multiplex PCR, and the TCRdb table lists in-frame clones only, not all of them. From that table come the V and J calls and clone size; the DNA was used to work out D and trimming. The data hold 200,000 to 250,000 clones, with 70% to 85% observed a single time. After removal of 4 bases from V and 6 bases from J, the junction contained 11 bases not matched to a gene. This CDR3 is 17 amino acids long. The germline V gene has CDR1 SGHDT and CDR2 YYEEEE. Concerning this clone: Its antigen is unknown.

Sequenced: PBMCs. This TCR derives from a woman aged 40 to 50 in good health and CMV-seronegative. The chain combines TRBV5-6 with TRBJ1-4, with 11 nucleotides matching TRBD1. CDR3 in amino acids: CASSATGTGGEDEKLFF. In nucleotides, the CDR3 is TGTGCCAGCAGCGCGACCGGGACAGGGGGAGAGGATGAAAAACTGTTTTTT.